The 9 T cell receptor beta chains in this list originate from one sample, sequenced in a study of T cell repertoires in cytomegalovirus infection (dated by TCRdb to between 2018 and 2020). Sequencing was carried out with an Illumina HiSeq 1500. Using fastp trimming at Q25 and MiXCR clonotype assembly, TCRdb reanalyzed the public sequencing data and kept in-frame beta chains. Duplicate CDR3 protein sequences are folded into a single record with the most common DNA and genes. Present in this sample are under 850,000 distinct CDR3 sequences, roughly a third of which were seen just once. The ten most abundant clones make up 2.5% to 3.5% of the sample. Sequencing was carried out using PBMCs. These receptors were collected from a human donor in good health (CMV status not recorded). Some clones in this sample may be carry-over from other donors' samples.

This clonotype was detected many times. The chain recombines TRBV7-8 with TRBJ2-2; 10 nucleotides match TRBD1. The J segment lost 0 bases and the V segment lost 5 bases, leaving 12 bases of the junction unmatched. The CDR3 is 19 amino acids. The V gene's germline CDR1 is SGHVS and CDR2 FQNEAQ. The CDR3 sequence: CASSTRDRGPYSNTGELFF. The DNA for the CDR3 is TGTGCCAGCAGCACTCGGGACAGGGGTCCCTATTCGAACACCGGGGAGCTGTTTTTT.

The chain has TRBV5-6 and TRBJ2-5; 9 nucleotides line up with TRBD2. Germline CDR1 reads SGHDT; CDR2 reads YYEEEE. V lost 2 bases, J lost 2 bases, and 4 bases stayed unmatched. This CDR3 has 15 residues. This CDR3 is CASSFPLAGQETQYF. The DNA of the CDR3 is TGTGCCAGCAGCTTTCCGCTAGCGGGGCAAGAGACCCAGTACTTC.

This clonotype was detected once. The chain has TRBV4-2 and TRBJ2-7; D unresolved. The CDR3 extends over 16 amino acids. Germline V CDR1 and CDR2: LGHNA, YNFKEQ. V was trimmed by 1 base and J by 3 bases, leaving 16 bases between them. Here the CDR3 reads CASSQGLTRIGYEQYF. The CDR3 bases are TGTGCCAGCAGCCAAGGTTTGACACGGATCGGCTACGAGCAGTACTTC.

This clonotype appeared a few times. The V and J genes are TRBV19 and TRBJ2-1; D possibly corresponds to TRBD1 (5 bases). The germline V and J ends were trimmed by 7 bases and 8 bases, with 9 bases remaining between them. Per germline, CDR1 LNHDA and CDR2 SQIVND (reference sequence). The CDR3 length is 11 residues. Here the CDR3 reads CASNIGDEQFF. In DNA form, the CDR3 reads TGTGCCAGTAACATAGGGGATGAGCAGTTCTTC.

On this clonotype: This may arise from a read error, as a much more abundant clone is one base away. The missing conserved phenylalanine or tryptophan at the end of this CDR3 makes a read error likely. The chain combines TRBV7-8 with TRBJ2-1, with D tentatively TRBD1 or TRBD2 (5 bases each). This CDR3 has 14 amino acids. Trimming took 5 bases from V and 7 from J, leaving 15 bases between them. Germline V CDR1 and CDR2: SGHVS, FQNEAQ. CDR3 nucleotide sequence: TGTGCCAGCAGCCAAACGGGGCAGATGAATGAGCAGTTCTTA. This translates into CASSQTGQMNEQFL.

The V and J genes are TRBV7-2 and TRBJ2-5; 11 positions match TRBD2. The germline CDR1 and CDR2 sequences are SGHTA and FQGNSA. CDR3 size: 17 residues. V lost 1 base and J lost 7; bases outside the gene matches: 11. This chain's CDR3 is CASSLGATSGMRWTQYF. The CDR3 DNA is TGTGCCAGCAGCTTAGGGGCGACTAGCGGGATGCGTTGGACCCAGTACTTC.

The count of this clonotype is one. The rearrangement links TRBV10-2 to TRBJ2-2; 13 bases line up with TRBD2. This CDR3 is built from 16 residues. Trimming cost V 6 bases and J 5 bases; bases outside gene matches: 6. CDR1 and CDR2 (germline): WSHSY, SAAADI. The CDR3, as DNA: TGCGCCAGCAGACTGGGACTAGCGGGGACAACCGGGGAGCTGTTTTTT. Translating gives CASRLGLAGTTGELFF.

This clonotype was detected many times. The chain combines TRBV7-6 with TRBJ2-1; 12 nucleotides match TRBD2. V shed 5 bases, J shed 0 bases, and the junction held 8 bases outside the gene matches. There are 18 residues in the CDR3. The germline gives CDR1 SGHVS, CDR2 FNYEAQ. Here the CDR3 reads CASSRTSGVVSSYNEQFF. The CDR3 DNA follows: TGTGCCAGCAGCCGGACTAGCGGGGTCGTCAGCTCCTACAATGAGCAGTTCTTC.

The chain has TRBV7-9 and TRBJ1-3, with D tentatively TRBD1 (6 bases). Trimming pared 5 bases from V and 0 bases from J, leaving 23 bases between. The germline V gene has CDR1 SEHNR and CDR2 FQNEAQ (reference sequence). This CDR3 contains 19 residues. The CDR3 loop reads CASSTRQGSPSLSGNTIYF. The CDR3 DNA sequence: TGTGCCAGCAGCACGCGTCAGGGGTCTCCATCTCTCTCTGGAAACACCATATATTTT.